This T cell receptor beta chain was observed in a study of T cells in Graves' hyperthyroidism and ophthalmopathy. Amplified regions were TCR beta CDR3 sequences from RNA transcripts. When the TCR CDR3 underwent first-round RT-PCR, the HTBI primer set was used. TCRdb used MiXCR to reprocess the multiplex PCR reads, holding one entry per CDR3 protein. The sample records about 840,000 distinct CDR3 sequences, 38% being singletons. In its sample, this clonotype was seen once. A much larger clone differs by one base, so this may be a read error. An absence of ophthalmopathy progression within 18 months meant stable Graves' hyperthyroidism. Hyperthyroidism had been newly diagnosed in patients aged 18 to 65, and its duration was under 2 months. This TCR derives from a man aged 18 to 29 with Graves' hyperthyroidism. The sequencing sample was made of blood.

This CDR3 is CAISEVTGVQPQHF. The CDR3 DNA sequence: TGTGCCATCAGTGAGGTGACGGGGGTTCAGCCCCAGCATTTT. The chain couples TRBV10-3 to TRBJ1-5, with a tentative D call TRBD1 (5 bases). Trimming pared 2 bases from V and 6 bases from J, leaving 11 bases between. Germline CDR1 reads ENHRY; CDR2 reads SYGVKD. This CDR3 is built from 14 residues.